These 9 T cell receptor beta chains came from one sample sequenced in a study of blood T cell repertoires in COVID-19. The method was immunoSEQ multiplex PCR; TCRdb's version includes in-frame clones alone and lacks a portion of them. The sample shows some 150,000 clones, 87% of them seen only once. Input material: peripheral blood. The receptors were gathered from a man younger than 35 with active or convalescent COVID-19.

The V call is TRBV25-1, the J call TRBJ2-2; possibly TRBD2 for D (5 bases). Trimming took 3 bases from V and 6 from J, leaving 8 bases between them. There are 13 residues in the CDR3. Germline assignment: CDR1 MGHDK and CDR2 SYGVNS. Here the CDR3 reads CASSDLASGELFF. The CDR3 region has the DNA TGTGCCAGCAGTGATTTAGCGTCCGGGGAGCTGTTTTTT.

The V call is TRBV30, the J call TRBJ2-7, with TRBD2 matching over 12 bases. The CDR3 loop spans 15 amino acids. Germline loops: CDR1 GTSNPN, CDR2 SVGIG (reference sequence). V trimming: 2 bases; J trimming: 4 bases; junction bases outside the gene matches: 6. The CDR3 loop reads CAWSKGLAGDYEQYF. In nucleotides, the CDR3 is TGTGCCTGGAGTAAGGGACTAGCGGGTGATTACGAGCAGTACTTC.

The chain carries TRBV4-1 and TRBJ1-2; TRBD1 is a possible D gene (5 bases). Trimming removed 1 base from V and 4 bases from J, with 19 bases in between. There are 17 residues in the CDR3. Germline V gene lookup returns CDR1 MGHRA and CDR2 YSYEKL. This CDR3 reads CASSQVETDTTLYGYTF. CDR3 DNA sequence: TGCGCCAGCAGCCAAGTGGAGACAGATACTACTCTCTATGGCTACACCTTC.

The chain recombines TRBV7-6 with TRBJ2-1; D gene unclear. Trimming removed 1 base from V and 0 bases from J, with 10 bases in between. The germline gives CDR1 SGHVS, CDR2 FNYEAQ. The length of the CDR3 is 16 residues. The CDR3 bases are TGTGCCAGCAGCTTAGACCCATATAGCTCCTACAATGAGCAGTTCTTC. Translating gives CASSLDPYSSYNEQFF.

This clone showed up just once. The V and J genes are TRBV6-5 and TRBJ1-2; no clear D. Germline-derived CDR1 and CDR2 are MNHEY and SVGAGI. Trimming removed 7 bases at V and 8 bases at J, with 14 bases between. The CDR3 is 12 amino acids. In DNA form, the CDR3 reads TGTGCCAGCACCAAGGACTTGGAGGGCTACACCTTC. Protein sequence: CASTKDLEGYTF.

The J gene is TRBJ2-3, the V gene TRBV5-1; 14 nucleotides line up with TRBD2. Trimming removed 3 bases from V and 3 bases from J; junction bases left unmatched: 3. Germline V gives CDR1 SGHRS, CDR2 YFSETQ. This CDR3 region has 16 residues. The chain's CDR3 is CASSWGTSGGTDTQYF. The CDR3 DNA sequence: TGCGCCAGCAGCTGGGGGACTAGCGGGGGTACAGATACGCAGTATTTT.

This chain joins TRBV5-1 and TRBJ2-6, with 7 bases matching TRBD2. The CDR3 sequence is 15 residues long. The germline CDR1 and CDR2 sequences are SGHRS and YFSETQ. V dropped 4 bases and J dropped 2; count of bases not matched to a gene: 3. The CDR3 bases are TGCGCCAGCAGCCAGGGAGGGACTGGGGCCAACGTCCTGACTTTC. Protein sequence: CASSQGGTGANVLTF.

This chain joins TRBV11-3 and TRBJ2-1, with a tentative D call TRBD1 (6 bases). The CDR3 extends over 18 amino acids. Germline CDR1 reads SGHNT; CDR2 reads YENEEA. Deletions cut 4 bases from V and 0 bases from J, with 19 bases between. The CDR3 region is CASSSVWGRQVSYNEQFF. The CDR3 coding sequence is TGTGCCAGCAGCTCCGTCTGGGGGCGCCAGGTCTCCTACAATGAGCAGTTCTTC.

The V and J genes are TRBV19 and TRBJ1-2; D is uncertain. V was cut by 3 bases and J by 0 bases, with 11 bases left in between. Per germline, CDR1 LNHDA and CDR2 SQIVND (reference sequence). The CDR3 sequence is 15 residues long. The DNA for the CDR3 is TGTGCCAGTAGTATGGGCCCGCCGCCTAACTATGGCTACACCTTC. This encodes CASSMGPPPNYGYTF. The whole variable domain, remainder taken from reference TRBV19 and TRBJ1-2, is DGGITQSPKYLFRKEGQNVTLSCEQNLNHDAMYWYRQDPGQGLRLIYYSQIVNDFQKGDIAEGYSVSREKKESFPLTVTSAQKNPTAFYLCASSMGPPPNYGYTFGSGTRLTVV.